What follows are 8 T cell receptor beta chains derived from one specimen sequenced in a study of human T cells and chemical hapten exposure. The time point denotes: patch test 2, 6 weeks after DPC sensitization. Treatment reported: therapeutic diphenylcyclopropenone sensitization with weekly scalp DPC. MiXCR was run by TCRdb on the RACE reads, yielding one entry per CDR3 protein. Found here are a few hundred thousand distinct CDR3 sequences, about 6% of them singletons; the top ten hold roughly 5.4%. The specimen comprised whole blood, sampled in connection with sensitization to the hapten diphenylcyclopropenone (DPC). Source of these receptors: a woman aged 18-29 years with alopecia areata. Some clones in this sample may be carry-over from other donors' samples.

This clonotype was observed a few times. The chain links TRBV12-3 or TRBV12-4 to TRBJ2-7, with 11 bases matching TRBD2. The CDR3 has 16 amino acids. V lost 5 bases to trimming and J lost 3 bases; unmatched junction nucleotides: 9. The CDR3 DNA is TGTGCCAGCAGTCTCCAAATGGGACTAGCGGTCTACGAGCAGTACTTC. Encoded protein: CASSLQMGLAVYEQYF.

This clonotype has a count of ten or more. The CDR3 sequence is CASSRSQVATDRGVPNYGYTF. CDR3 nucleotide sequence: TGTGCCAGCAGCCGATCCCAGGTCGCTACGGACAGGGGGGTCCCAAACTATGGCTACACCTTC. The gene calls are TRBV14 and TRBJ1-2, with 10 bases lining up with TRBD1. The CDR3 is 21 amino acids. The germline V gene encodes CDR1 SGHDN and CDR2 FVKESK. Losses at the gene ends were 4 bases for V and 2 bases for J; bases not matched to a gene: 22.

This clonotype was seen a few times. The chain is built from TRBV7-9 and TRBJ2-2; 14 nucleotides agree with TRBD2. Trimming at V came to 5 bases and at J to 5 bases, leaving 4 bases not matched to a gene. Germline V lookup: CDR1 SEHNR, CDR2 FQNEAQ (reference sequence). The CDR3 runs to 16 residues. The CDR3 is CASSVGLAGETGELFF. For the CDR3, the DNA is TGTGCCAGCAGCGTGGGACTAGCGGGGGAGACCGGGGAGCTGTTTTTT.

This chain links TRBV7-2 with TRBJ2-5; D not certain. The V gene's germline CDR1 is SGHTA and CDR2 FQGNSA. The V and J ends lost 6 bases and 3 bases respectively, with 5 bases between them. The CDR3 has 11 amino acids. The CDR3 here is CASRFEETQYF. Here the CDR3 DNA reads TGTGCCAGCAGGTTTGAAGAGACCCAGTACTTC.

This clonotype occurred many times. The chain carries TRBV7-9 and TRBJ1-2; TRBD1 matches at 11 bases. CDR1 is SEHNR and CDR2 is FQNEAQ in the germline V gene (reference sequence). The CDR3 consists of 14 residues. After removal of 5 bases from V and 9 bases from J, the junction contained 8 bases not matched to a gene. The CDR3 coding sequence is TGTGCCAGCAGCATCCGGGACAGGGGGTCCAGCTACACCTTC. Its protein product is CASSIRDRGSSYTF.

The chain joins TRBV4-2 to TRBJ1-2; TRBD1 is a possible D gene (5 bases). Germline V gene sequence: CDR1 LGHNA, CDR2 YNFKEQ. V was cut by 0 bases and J by 5 bases, with 16 bases left in between. The CDR3 loop spans 16 amino acids. The CDR3 DNA is TGTGCCAGCAGCCAAGATGTGGCAGGGAATAGGTATGGCTACACCTTC. This encodes CASSQDVAGNRYGYTF.

In its sample, this clonotype was seen a few times. The V call is TRBV7-2, the J call TRBJ1-4; tentatively, D is TRBD1 (5 bases). This CDR3 is built from 12 residues. From germline, CDR1 is SGHTA and CDR2 FQGNSA. The germline V and J ends were trimmed by 5 bases and 10 bases, with 11 bases remaining between them. DNA for the CDR3: TGTGCCAGCAGCCATTACGGGGGAAAACTGTTTTTT. Protein product: CASSHYGGKLFF.

The rearrangement links TRBV12-3 or TRBV12-4 to TRBJ2-3; D is perhaps TRBD1 (6 bases). The CDR3 is made up of 15 amino acids. V was clipped by 6 bases and J by 2 bases, with 15 bases between them. The CDR3 protein is CASRTGLINTDTQYF. DNA of the CDR3: TGTGCCAGCAGGACAGGTCTGATCAACACAGATACGCAGTATTTT.